Below are 27 T cell receptor beta chains sequenced from a single sample in a study of blood T cells in healthy people across ages. PCR was performed a second time for about 7 to 11 cycles using a sample-barcoded 5' primer and a J-beta primer mix. TCRdb itself ran the 5' RACE reads through MiXCR, one entry per CDR3 protein. In the table there are just over 1 million distinct CDR3 sequences, more than 40% of which are singletons. Sample: blood. Receptor source: a woman aged 55-70 years in good health.

The chain links TRBV9 to TRBJ2-5; D remains ambiguous. The J call may be faulty, since TRBJ2-7 better matches the DNA end. Germline CDR1 is SGDLS and CDR2 is YYNGEE. The CDR3 sequence is 15 residues long. CDR3 residues: CASSVRGTLGYEQYF. DNA of the CDR3: TGTGCCAGCAGCGTACGTGGAACCCTCGGCTACGAGCAGTACTTC.

The chain carries TRBV6-4 and TRBJ2-5, with 9 positions matching TRBD2. Germline-derived CDR1 and CDR2 are MRHNA and SNTAGT. This CDR3 has 14 residues. Germline trimming cut 6 bases from V and 11 bases from J; bases unmatched to any gene: 13. CDR3 nucleotides: TGTGCCAGCAGGCGGACTAGCGTTGACTACAAGCAGTACTTC. Encoded protein: CASRRTSVDYKQYF.

This clonotype was detected only a few times. The V and J genes are TRBV20-1 and TRBJ1-5; 10 bases are shared with TRBD1. CDR3 length: 17 amino acids. J lost 2 bases, V lost 2 bases, and 9 bases had no gene match. CDR1 DFQATT and CDR2 SNEGSKA come from the germline V gene (reference sequence). The CDR3 bases are TGCAGTGCTAGAAACCGGGACAGGGGTTCGGGCAATCAGCCCCAGCATTTT. Amino acid sequence: CSARNRDRGSGNQPQHF.

This clonotype has just a few counts. This chain links TRBV10-3 with TRBJ1-6; D is undetermined. The CDR3 contains 14 residues. Trimming removed 3 bases from V and 3 bases from J, with 6 bases in between. CDR1 is ENHRY and CDR2 is SYGVKD in the germline V gene. This chain's CDR3 is CAISEGNYNSPLHF. The CDR3 bases are TGTGCCATCAGTGAAGGCAACTATAATTCACCCCTCCACTTT.

CDR3: CAARGTSGNYEQYF. CDR3 nucleotides: TGTGCCGCCAGGGGGACTAGCGGGAACTACGAGCAGTACTTC. This rearrangement joins TRBV25-1 to TRBJ2-7; TRBD2 matches 13 bases. The V and J ends lost 11 bases and 3 bases, in that order; junction bases with no gene match: 7. In germline, CDR1 is MGHDK, CDR2 SYGVNS. This CDR3 comprises 14 residues.

The J gene is TRBJ2-1, the V gene TRBV3-1; tentatively, D is TRBD1 (6 bases). The CDR3 has 15 amino acids. The V and J ends lost 0 bases and 10 bases respectively, with 16 bases between them. CDR1 is LGHDT and CDR2 is YNNKEL in the germline V gene (reference sequence). Here the CDR3 reads CASSQDRTGSYEQFF. Here the CDR3 DNA reads TGTGCCAGCAGCCAAGACCGAACAGGGTCCTACGAGCAGTTCTTC.

The gene calls are TRBV6-2 or TRBV6-3 and TRBJ2-1, with 11 nucleotides matching TRBD2. The CDR3 is 15 residues long. Germline CDR1 reads MNHEY; CDR2 reads SVGEGT. V lost 6 bases to trimming and J lost 5 bases; unmatched junction nucleotides: 6. In DNA, the CDR3 is TGTGCCAGCAGACTAGCGGGAGCCATCCACAATGAGCAGTTCTTC. It codes for CASRLAGAIHNEQFF.

The chain recombines TRBV18 with TRBJ2-5, with D possibly matching TRBD2 (6 bases). V was shortened by 5 bases and J by 2 bases, with 12 bases between the two germline ends. The CDR3 is 14 amino acids. Germline values: CDR1 KGHSH, CDR2 LQKENI. Here the CDR3 reads CASSAGLFQETQYF. In DNA, the CDR3 is TGTGCCAGCTCAGCAGGACTATTTCAAGAGACCCAGTACTTC.

This clonotype has at least ten counts. The J gene is TRBJ2-7, the V gene TRBV4-1; 9 positions agree with TRBD1. With 6 bases clipped from V and 3 bases from J, the junction kept 6 bases outside the gene matches. The CDR3 contains 14 residues. The germline gives CDR1 MGHRA, CDR2 YSYEKL. CDR3 nucleotides: TGCGCCAGCAGGCGCCGGGACAGGGACTACGAGCAGTACTTC. Translation: CASRRRDRDYEQYF.

This clonotype has a handful of counts. The rearrangement links TRBV12-3 or TRBV12-4 to TRBJ1-2; D unresolved. The CDR3 extends over 13 amino acids. V lost 3 bases to trimming and J lost 8 bases, with 13 bases between them. CDR3 loop: CASSFGTASGYTF. DNA for the CDR3: TGTGCCAGCAGTTTCGGAACAGCGTCCGGCTACACCTTC.

This clonotype was detected only a few times. The rearrangement links TRBV10-3 to TRBJ2-7; 9 bases agree with TRBD1. Germline CDR1 reads ENHRY; CDR2 reads SYGVKD. The ends lost 0 bases at V and 6 bases at J; junction bases unmatched: 6. The CDR3 runs 15 residues. This CDR3 reads CAISESPGTGSEQYF. The CDR3 DNA reads TGTGCCATCAGTGAGTCTCCGGGGACAGGGTCCGAGCAGTACTTC.

The CDR3: CATSKEGAGEPNEQFF. CDR3 nucleotide sequence: TGTGCCACCTCGAAGGAGGGAGCGGGGGAACCCAATGAGCAGTTCTTC. The chain is built from TRBV15 and TRBJ2-1, with 8 bases identical to TRBD2. Germline loops: CDR1 LNHNV, CDR2 YYDKDF (reference sequence). The junction had 15 bases not matched to a gene; V was cut back by 8 bases and J by 6 bases. The CDR3 extends over 16 amino acids.

The gene calls are TRBV7-2 and TRBJ1-5, with D perhaps matching TRBD1 (5 bases). V was pared by 1 base and J by 0 bases, with 10 bases between. This CDR3 contains 16 residues. Germline lookup yields CDR1 SGHTA and CDR2 FQGNSA. Here the CDR3 reads CASSLDGGVSNQPQHF. The CDR3 coding sequence is TGTGCCAGCAGCTTAGATGGGGGGGTTAGCAATCAGCCCCAGCATTTT.

The rearrangement links TRBV7-9 to TRBJ1-1; possibly TRBD1 for D (5 bases). CDR1 is SEHNR and CDR2 is FQNEAQ in the germline V gene (reference sequence). The CDR3 is made up of 15 amino acids. Trimming removed 5 bases at V and 0 bases at J, with 13 bases between. The CDR3 reads CASSPQRGMNTEAFF. The CDR3 DNA reads as TGTGCCAGCAGCCCCCAACGGGGGATGAACACTGAAGCTTTCTTT. The complete variable domain, with remaining parts taken from reference TRBV7-9 and TRBJ1-1, reads DTGVSQNPRHKITKRGQNVTFRCDPISEHNRLYWYRQTLGQGPEFLTYFQNEAQLEKSRLLSDRFSAERPKGSFSTLEIQRTEQGDSAMYLCASSPQRGMNTEAFFGQGTRLTVV.

The rearrangement links TRBV10-3 to TRBJ1-6, with 8 nucleotides matching TRBD1. Germline loops: CDR1 ENHRY, CDR2 SYGVKD. V shed 2 bases, J shed 5 bases, and the junction held 11 bases outside the gene matches. The CDR3 totals 18 residues. The CDR3 loop is CAISETETTGVDNSPLHF. CDR3 nucleotide sequence: TGTGCCATCAGTGAGACCGAAACGACAGGGGTGGATAATTCACCCCTCCACTTT.

This clonotype was counted between two and nine times. V usage is TRBV20-1 and J usage is TRBJ2-7; TRBD2 might be the D (6 bases). V was cut by 5 bases and J by 4 bases, with 9 bases left in between. This CDR3 contains 11 residues. Germline lookup yields CDR1 DFQATT and CDR2 SNEGSKA (reference sequence). The CDR3 region is CSARGRYEQYF. The CDR3 DNA is TGCAGTGCTCGAGGGAGGTACGAGCAGTACTTC.

CDR3 nucleotides: TGTGCCAGCAGCTCACAGAGGGGTACTGAAGCTTTCTTT. Protein sequence: CASSSQRGTEAFF. The chain carries TRBV7-9 and TRBJ1-1; D possibly corresponds to TRBD1 (5 bases). The CDR3 covers 13 residues. Trimming took off 4 bases at V and 5 bases at J, with 11 bases between the two ends. The germline CDR1 and CDR2 sequences are SEHNR and FQNEAQ (reference sequence).

This clonotype was detected once. The chain couples TRBV5-1 to TRBJ2-2; D is ambiguous. The V and J ends lost 1 base and 5 bases respectively, with 9 bases between them. Germline V gene lookup returns CDR1 SGHRS and CDR2 YFSETQ. The CDR3 has 14 amino acids. The CDR3 here is CASSLSRPTGELFF. The DNA for the CDR3 is TGCGCCAGCAGCTTGAGTAGGCCAACCGGGGAGCTGTTTTTT.

This chain uses TRBV29-1 with TRBJ1-2; TRBD1 aligns across 7 bases. Per germline, CDR1 SQVTM and CDR2 ANQGSEA. The CDR3 runs to 14 residues. Trimming took 0 bases from V and 6 from J; bases not matched to a gene: 7. This CDR3 is CSVEEGGVRDGYTF. In nucleotides, the CDR3 is TGCAGCGTTGAAGAAGGGGGCGTCAGGGATGGCTACACCTTC.

This clonotype was observed a few times. The gene calls are TRBV20-1 and TRBJ2-1, with 13 nucleotides matching TRBD2. The ends lost 6 bases at V and 8 bases at J; junction bases unmatched: 7. There are 14 residues in the CDR3. Germline V CDR1 and CDR2: DFQATT, SNEGSKA (reference sequence). The CDR3 is CSALTSGRAHEQFF. CDR3 DNA: TGCAGTGCCCTTACTAGCGGGAGGGCCCATGAGCAGTTCTTC.

V is TRBV29-1 and J is TRBJ2-1, with TRBD2 matching over 14 bases. Germline values: CDR1 SQVTM, CDR2 ANQGSEA. The V gene end was trimmed by 4 bases and the J gene end by 7 bases; junction bases not matched to a gene: 6. This CDR3 comprises 15 residues. This chain's CDR3 is CSVGGTSGRGNEQFF. CDR3 coding DNA: TGCAGCGTTGGAGGGACTAGCGGGAGAGGTAATGAGCAGTTCTTC.

The chain links TRBV6-5 to TRBJ2-5, with D hard to call. This CDR3 spans 12 amino acids. The germline V gene encodes CDR1 MNHEY and CDR2 SVGAGI. V shed 7 bases and J shed 11 bases, with 17 bases lying between them. CDR3 nucleotides: TGTGCCAGCACCAACCTTGGCGGTCCTCAGTACTTC. Its translation is CASTNLGGPQYF.

V usage is TRBV24-1 and J usage is TRBJ2-3; 10 positions agree with TRBD2. Trimming removed 4 bases from V and 1 base from J; junction bases left unmatched: 10. This CDR3 region has 18 residues. Germline lookup yields CDR1 KGHDR and CDR2 SFDVKD. CDR3 bases: TGTGCCACCAGTGAAGCCGGGACTAGCGTGTTCGGCACAGATACGCAGTATTTT. It codes for CATSEAGTSVFGTDTQYF.

This clonotype occurred a few times. The gene calls are TRBV4-2 and TRBJ2-5; 9 positions agree with TRBD2. Germline CDR1 reads LGHNA; CDR2 reads YNFKEQ. The CDR3 spans 16 residues. The junction had 8 bases not matched to a gene; V was cut back by 1 base and J by 5 bases. Written as DNA, the CDR3 is TGTGCCAGCAGCCAAGGGGAGCGGGAGGTGGAGGAGACCCAGTACTTC. Residues: CASSQGEREVEETQYF.

V gene TRBV5-1 combines with J gene TRBJ2-7, with D perhaps matching TRBD2 (5 bases). Trimming stripped 0 bases from V and 3 bases from J, with 13 bases between. The CDR3 is 15 amino acids. The V gene's germline CDR1 is SGHRS and CDR2 YFSETQ. The CDR3 loop is CASSLDEVGVYEQYF. The CDR3 nucleotides are TGCGCCAGCAGCTTGGACGAGGTCGGGGTCTACGAGCAGTACTTC.

The rearrangement joins TRBV6-5 to TRBJ2-3; 11 bases are a match to TRBD2. Germline V gives CDR1 MNHEY, CDR2 SVGAGI. Trimming removed 0 bases from V and 6 bases from J; junction bases left unmatched: 5. The CDR3 length is 16 residues. The CDR3: CASSYSVAGGWDTQYF. The CDR3 coding sequence is TGTGCCAGCAGTTACTCGGTAGCGGGAGGGTGGGATACGCAGTATTTT.

The count of this clonotype is one. The junction differs from germline at one of its ends, possibly a read error. The chain is built from TRBV5-6 and TRBJ2-4; D might be TRBD1 (6 bases). The DNA end is more similar to TRBJ2-5, so the J call may be wrong. This CDR3 has 14 residues. Germline assignment: CDR1 SGHDT and CDR2 YYEEEE. CDR3 nucleotide sequence: TGCGCCAGCGGCCCAGGGGATCTCCAAGAGACCCAGTACTTC. This gives the protein CASGPGDLQETQYF.